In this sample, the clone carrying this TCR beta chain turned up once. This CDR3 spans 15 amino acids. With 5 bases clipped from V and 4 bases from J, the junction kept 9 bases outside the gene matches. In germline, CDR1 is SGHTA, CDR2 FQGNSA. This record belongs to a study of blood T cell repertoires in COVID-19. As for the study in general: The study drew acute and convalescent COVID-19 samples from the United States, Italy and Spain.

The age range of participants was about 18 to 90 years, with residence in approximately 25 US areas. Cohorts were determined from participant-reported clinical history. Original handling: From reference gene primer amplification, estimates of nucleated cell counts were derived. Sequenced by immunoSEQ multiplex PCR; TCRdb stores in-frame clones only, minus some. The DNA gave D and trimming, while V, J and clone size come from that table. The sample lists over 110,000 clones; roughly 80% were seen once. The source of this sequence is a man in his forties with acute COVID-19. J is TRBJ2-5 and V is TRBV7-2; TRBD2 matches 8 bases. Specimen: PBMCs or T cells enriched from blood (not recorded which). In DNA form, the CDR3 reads TGTGCCAGCAGCAATGAAGCGGGAGAAGGAGAGACCCAGTACTTC. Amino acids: CASSNEAGEGETQYF.